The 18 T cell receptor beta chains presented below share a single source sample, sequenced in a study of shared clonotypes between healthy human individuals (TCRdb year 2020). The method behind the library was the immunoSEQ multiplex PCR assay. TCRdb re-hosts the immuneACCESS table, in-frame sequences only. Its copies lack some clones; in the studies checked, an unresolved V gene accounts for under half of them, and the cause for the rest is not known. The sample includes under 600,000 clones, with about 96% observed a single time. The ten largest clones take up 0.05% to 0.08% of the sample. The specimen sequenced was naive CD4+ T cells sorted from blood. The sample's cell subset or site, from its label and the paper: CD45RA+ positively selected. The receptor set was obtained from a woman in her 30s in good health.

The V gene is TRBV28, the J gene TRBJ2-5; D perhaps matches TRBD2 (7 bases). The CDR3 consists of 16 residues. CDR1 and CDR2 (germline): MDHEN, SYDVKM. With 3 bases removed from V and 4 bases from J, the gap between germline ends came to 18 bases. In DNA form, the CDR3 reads TGTGCCAGCAGTTTGGCGGGGGCGCCGAAGGGAGAGACCCAGTACTTC. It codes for CASSLAGAPKGETQYF.

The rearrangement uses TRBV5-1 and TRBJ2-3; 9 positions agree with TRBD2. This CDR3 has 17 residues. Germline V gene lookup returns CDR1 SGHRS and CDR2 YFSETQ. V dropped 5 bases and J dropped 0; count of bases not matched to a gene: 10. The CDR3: CASSHSLAGFSTDTQYF. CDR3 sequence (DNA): TGCGCCAGCAGTCATAGTCTAGCGGGATTTAGCACAGATACGCAGTATTTT.

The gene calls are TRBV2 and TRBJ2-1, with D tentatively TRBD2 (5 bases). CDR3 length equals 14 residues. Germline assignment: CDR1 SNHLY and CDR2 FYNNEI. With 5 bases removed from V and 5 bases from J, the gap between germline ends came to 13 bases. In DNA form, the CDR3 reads TGTGCCAGCAGTCGTCCGGGGTCCCACAATGAGCAGTTCTTC. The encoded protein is CASSRPGSHNEQFF. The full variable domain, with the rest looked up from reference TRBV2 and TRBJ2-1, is EPEVTQTPSHQVTQMGQEVILRCVPISNHLYFYWYRQILGQKVEFLVSFYNNEISEKSEIFDDQFSVERPDGSNFTLKIRSTKLEDSAMYFCASSRPGSHNEQFFGPGTRLTVL.

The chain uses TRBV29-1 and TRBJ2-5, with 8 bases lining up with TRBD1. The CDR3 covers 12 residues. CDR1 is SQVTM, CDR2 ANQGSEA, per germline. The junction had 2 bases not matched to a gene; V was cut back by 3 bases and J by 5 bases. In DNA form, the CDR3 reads TGCAGCGTTGACAGGGGGCCGGAGACCCAGTACTTC. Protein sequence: CSVDRGPETQYF.

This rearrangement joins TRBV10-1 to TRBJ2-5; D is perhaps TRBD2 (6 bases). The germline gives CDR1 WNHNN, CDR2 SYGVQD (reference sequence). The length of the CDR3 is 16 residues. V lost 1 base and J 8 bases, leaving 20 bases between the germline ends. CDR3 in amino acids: CASSEWGSGAEGTQYF. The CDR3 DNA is TGCGCCAGCAGTGAGTGGGGTAGCGGCGCCGAAGGAACCCAGTACTTC.

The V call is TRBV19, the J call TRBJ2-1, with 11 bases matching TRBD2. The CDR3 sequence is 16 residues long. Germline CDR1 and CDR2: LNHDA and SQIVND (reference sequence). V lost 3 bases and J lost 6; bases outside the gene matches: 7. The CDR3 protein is CASSIGLAGPSNEQFF. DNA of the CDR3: TGTGCCAGTAGTATCGGACTAGCGGGTCCTTCCAATGAGCAGTTCTTC.

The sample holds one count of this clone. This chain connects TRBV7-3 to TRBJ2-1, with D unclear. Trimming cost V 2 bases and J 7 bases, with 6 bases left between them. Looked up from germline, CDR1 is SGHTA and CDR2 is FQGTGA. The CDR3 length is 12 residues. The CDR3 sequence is CASSLEGNEQFF. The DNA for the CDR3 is TGTGCCAGCAGCTTAGAAGGAAATGAGCAGTTCTTC.

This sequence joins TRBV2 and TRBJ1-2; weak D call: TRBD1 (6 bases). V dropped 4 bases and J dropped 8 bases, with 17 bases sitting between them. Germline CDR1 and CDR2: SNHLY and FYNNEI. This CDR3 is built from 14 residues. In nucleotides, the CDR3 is TGTGCCAGCAGTGGGGACACAGGGCGAGGCGGCTACACCTTC. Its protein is CASSGDTGRGGYTF.

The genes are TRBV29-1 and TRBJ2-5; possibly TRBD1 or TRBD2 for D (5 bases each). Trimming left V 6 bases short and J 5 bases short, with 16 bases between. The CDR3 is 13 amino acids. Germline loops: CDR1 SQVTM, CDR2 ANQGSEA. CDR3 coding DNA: TGCAGCGTGGGACCTAATGCAGGGGAGACCCAGTACTTC. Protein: CSVGPNAGETQYF.

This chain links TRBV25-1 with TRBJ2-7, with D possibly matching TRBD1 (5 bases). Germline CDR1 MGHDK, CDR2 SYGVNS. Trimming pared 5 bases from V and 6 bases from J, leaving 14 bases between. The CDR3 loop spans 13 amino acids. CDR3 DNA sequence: TGTGCCAGCAGTAACTGGGGCCGAGGCGAGCAGTACTTC. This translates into CASSNWGRGEQYF.

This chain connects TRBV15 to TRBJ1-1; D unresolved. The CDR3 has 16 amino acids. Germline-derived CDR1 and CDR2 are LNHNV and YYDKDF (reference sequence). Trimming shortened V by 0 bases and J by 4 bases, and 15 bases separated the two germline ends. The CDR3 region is CATSREGRGSSTEAFF. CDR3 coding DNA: TGTGCCACCAGCAGAGAAGGAAGAGGGTCGAGCACTGAAGCTTTCTTT.

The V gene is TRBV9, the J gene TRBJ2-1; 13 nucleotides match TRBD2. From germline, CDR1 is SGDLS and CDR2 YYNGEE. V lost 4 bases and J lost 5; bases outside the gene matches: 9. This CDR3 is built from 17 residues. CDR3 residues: CASSQTVGLAGDNEQFF. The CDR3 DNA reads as TGTGCCAGCAGCCAAACCGTAGGACTAGCGGGAGACAATGAGCAGTTCTTC.

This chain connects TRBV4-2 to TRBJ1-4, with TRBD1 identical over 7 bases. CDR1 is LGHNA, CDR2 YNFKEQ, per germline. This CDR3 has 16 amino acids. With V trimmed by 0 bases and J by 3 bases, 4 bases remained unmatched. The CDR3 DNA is TGTGCCAGCAGCCAAGAGTACGGGACAGCTAATGAAAAACTGTTTTTT. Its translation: CASSQEYGTANEKLFF.

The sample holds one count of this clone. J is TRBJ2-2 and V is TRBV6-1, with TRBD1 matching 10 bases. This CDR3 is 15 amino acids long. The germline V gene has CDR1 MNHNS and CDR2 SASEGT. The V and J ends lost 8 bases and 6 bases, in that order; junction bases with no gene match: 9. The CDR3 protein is CASRQGAEFSGELFF. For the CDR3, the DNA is TGTGCCAGCCGACAGGGGGCAGAATTTTCCGGGGAGCTGTTTTTT.

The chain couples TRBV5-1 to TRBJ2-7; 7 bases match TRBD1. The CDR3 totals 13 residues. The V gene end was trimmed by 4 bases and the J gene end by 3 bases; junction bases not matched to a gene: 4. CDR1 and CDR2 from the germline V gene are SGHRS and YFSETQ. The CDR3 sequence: CASSLNRGYEQYF. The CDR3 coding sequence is TGCGCCAGCAGCCTGAACAGGGGCTACGAGCAGTACTTC.

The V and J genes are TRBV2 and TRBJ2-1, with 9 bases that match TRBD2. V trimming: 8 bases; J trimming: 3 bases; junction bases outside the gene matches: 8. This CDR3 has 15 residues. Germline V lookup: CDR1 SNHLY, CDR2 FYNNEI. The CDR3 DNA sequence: TGTGCCAGCGGAAAGCGGGAGGTAGGCTACAATGAGCAGTTCTTC. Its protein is CASGKREVGYNEQFF.

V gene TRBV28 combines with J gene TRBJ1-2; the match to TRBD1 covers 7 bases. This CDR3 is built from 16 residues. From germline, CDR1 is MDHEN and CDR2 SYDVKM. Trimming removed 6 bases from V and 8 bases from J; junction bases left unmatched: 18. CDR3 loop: CASRAPFDRAYEGYTF. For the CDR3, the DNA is TGTGCCAGCAGGGCCCCTTTTGACAGGGCTTATGAGGGCTACACCTTC.

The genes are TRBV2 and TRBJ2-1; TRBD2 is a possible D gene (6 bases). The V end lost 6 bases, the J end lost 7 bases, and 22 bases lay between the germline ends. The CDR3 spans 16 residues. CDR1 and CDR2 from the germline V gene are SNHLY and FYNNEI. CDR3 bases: TGTGCCAGCAGCGCCCAGGGACGGGAGTCGTGGAATGAGCAGTTCTTC. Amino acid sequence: CASSAQGRESWNEQFF.